The 23 T cell receptor beta chains below were found in one sample sequenced in a study of OX40 agonist ivuxolimab in advanced cancers. Here immunoSEQ multiplex PCR was the method, and the copy in TCRdb shows in-frame clones only, minus some. Of some 73,000 clones listed, 75% to 90% are singletons. The sequencing here drew on CD4+ or CD8+ T cells sorted from blood, taken in a trial of the OX40 agonist ivuxolimab. Receptors were obtained from an adult with an advanced solid tumor such as melanoma, head and neck, liver or kidney cancer.

The gene calls are TRBV9 and TRBJ1-2; D gene ambiguous. From germline, CDR1 is SGDLS and CDR2 YYNGEE. The CDR3 spans 14 residues. Between the trimmed V and J ends, which lost 6 bases and 5 bases, there was a span of 17 bases. CDR3 residues: CASNTMDGVYGYTF. In DNA form, the CDR3 reads TGTGCCAGCAACACCATGGACGGAGTATATGGCTACACCTTC.

V gene TRBV14 combines with J gene TRBJ2-6; TRBD1 agrees at 7 bases. Germline V gene lookup returns CDR1 SGHDN and CDR2 FVKESK. With 3 bases clipped from V and 3 bases from J, the junction kept 8 bases outside the gene matches. The CDR3 has 17 residues. CDR3 sequence (DNA): TGTGCCAGCAGCCAGTGGCACAGGGGTAGTGGGGCCAACGTCCTGACTTTC. It translates to CASSQWHRGSGANVLTF.

A single count supports this clone. The V and J genes are TRBV5-1 and TRBJ2-7; TRBD2 matches at 9 bases. This CDR3 region has 15 residues. Germline CDR1 reads SGHRS; CDR2 reads YFSETQ. The trim removed 4 bases at V and 2 bases at J, leaving 7 bases unmatched. The CDR3 reads CASSVSGGFTYEQYF. CDR3 coding DNA: TGCGCCAGCAGCGTCAGCGGGGGGTTCACCTACGAGCAGTACTTC. The entire variable domain, with the rest obtained from reference TRBV5-1 and TRBJ2-7, is as follows: KAGVTQTPRYLIKTRGQQVTLSCSPISGHRSVSWYQQTPGQGLQFLFEYFSETQRNKGNFPGRFSGRQFSNSRSEMNVSTLELGDSALYLCASSVSGGFTYEQYFGPGTRLTVT.

This sequence joins TRBV7-9 and TRBJ2-7; TRBD1 matches 9 bases. Germline assignment: CDR1 SEHNR and CDR2 FQNEAQ (reference sequence). The length of the CDR3 is 12 residues. The ends lost 5 bases at V and 6 bases at J; junction bases unmatched: 2. The CDR3 loop is CASSRTGVEQYF. CDR3 DNA: TGTGCCAGCAGCCGGACAGGGGTCGAGCAGTACTTC.

The chain recombines TRBV5-1 with TRBJ2-6; 8 bases fit TRBD2. The CDR3 loop spans 18 amino acids. Trimming took 4 bases from V and 3 from J; bases not matched to a gene: 12. The V gene's germline CDR1 is SGHRS and CDR2 YFSETQ. The CDR3 loop reads CASSPRSGGAYGANVLTF. The CDR3 nucleotides are TGCGCCAGCAGCCCCCGTTCCGGGGGGGCTTATGGGGCCAACGTCCTGACTTTC.

J is TRBJ1-1 and V is TRBV27; the D gene is possibly TRBD1 (5 bases). In germline, CDR1 is MNHEY, CDR2 SMNVEV (reference sequence). V lost 2 bases, J lost 3 bases, and 7 bases lay in between. There are 13 residues in the CDR3. DNA for the CDR3: TGTGCCAGCAGTTTAGTAGGGGACACTGAAGCTTTCTTT. Protein sequence: CASSLVGDTEAFF.

V gene TRBV19 combines with J gene TRBJ2-5, with D unresolved. The V end lost 4 bases, the J end lost 7 bases, and 7 bases lay between the germline ends. CDR3 size: 11 residues. The germline V gene encodes CDR1 LNHDA and CDR2 SQIVND (reference sequence). CDR3 in amino acids: CASSRGGTQYF. In nucleotides, the CDR3 is TGTGCCAGTAGTAGGGGTGGGACCCAGTACTTC.

This rearrangement joins TRBV28 to TRBJ2-5; D call uncertain. Between the trimmed V and J ends, which lost 3 bases and 5 bases, there was a span of 13 bases. The CDR3 has 14 residues. The V gene's germline CDR1 is MDHEN and CDR2 SYDVKM. The CDR3 sequence is CASSFKLAWETQYF. In DNA, the CDR3 is TGTGCCAGCAGTTTCAAATTGGCTTGGGAGACCCAGTACTTC.

The chain carries TRBV2 and TRBJ1-2; 7 bases agree with TRBD1. After removal of 1 base from V and 1 base from J, the junction contained 6 bases not matched to a gene. Germline loops: CDR1 SNHLY, CDR2 FYNNEI. The CDR3 is 16 residues long. The CDR3 loop is CASSEGQGGFNYGYTF. The CDR3 region has the DNA TGTGCCAGCAGTGAAGGCCAGGGGGGATTTAACTATGGCTACACCTTC.

V usage is TRBV5-8 and J usage is TRBJ2-3; no clear D. Trimming took 2 bases from V and 2 from J, leaving 9 bases between them. The CDR3 is 14 amino acids. CDR1 is SGHTS and CDR2 is YDEGEE in the germline V gene. The CDR3 reads CASSFGEFTDTQYF. The CDR3 bases are TGTGCCAGCAGCTTTGGAGAATTCACAGATACGCAGTATTTT.

V usage is TRBV27 and J usage is TRBJ1-6; 9 nucleotides match TRBD1. Germline CDR1 is MNHEY and CDR2 is SMNVEV (reference sequence). CDR3 length: 15 residues. Trimming at V came to 5 bases and at J to 5 bases, leaving 4 bases not matched to a gene. The CDR3 sequence is CASSPGTGNNSPLHF. For the CDR3, the DNA is TGTGCCAGCAGTCCCGGGACAGGGAATAATTCACCCCTCCACTTT.

The chain is built from TRBV7-3 and TRBJ2-2; TRBD2 aligns across 7 bases. CDR1 SGHTA and CDR2 FQGTGA come from the germline V gene. V gave up 5 bases and J gave up 9 bases; unmatched junction bases: 3. CDR3 length equals 12 residues. CDR3 DNA sequence: TGTGCCAGCAGCGAGGGAGGGAGGGAGCTGTTTTTT. Protein product: CASSEGGRELFF.

The chain carries TRBV6-7 and TRBJ2-7; D unclear. TRBV6-7 is an ORF for which the function is uncertain. The V end was cut by 2 bases, the J end by 7 bases, with 0 bases between. CDR3 length: 9 amino acids. CDR3 nucleotide sequence: TGTGCCAGCAGTTACGAGCAGTACTTC. Its protein is CASSYEQYF.

The chain carries TRBV6-5 and TRBJ1-2; a weak D match, TRBD1 (5 bases). CDR1 is MNHEY, CDR2 SVGAGI, per germline. V was cut by 2 bases and J by 8 bases, with 12 bases left in between. CDR3 length equals 13 residues. Here the CDR3 reads CASSYGQGGGYTF. DNA of the CDR3: TGTGCCAGCAGTTACGGTCAGGGTGGGGGCTACACCTTC.

This clone has a handful of counts. The V and J genes are TRBV11-2 and TRBJ2-3; D may be TRBD2 (5 bases). This CDR3 contains 14 residues. Germline values: CDR1 SGHAT, CDR2 FQNNGV. V lost 3 bases to trimming and J lost 0 bases, with 7 bases between them. CDR3 sequence reads: CASSFKRSTDTQYF. CDR3 sequence (DNA): TGTGCCAGCAGCTTCAAGCGGAGCACAGATACGCAGTATTTT. The variable domain in full, with the rest retrieved from reference TRBV11-2 and TRBJ2-3, is EAGVAQSPRYKIIEKRQSVAFWCNPISGHATLYWYQQILGQGPKLLIQFQNNGVVDDSQLPKDRFSAERLKGVDSTLKIQPAKLEDSAVYLCASSFKRSTDTQYFGPGTRLTVL.

The rearrangement joins TRBV19 to TRBJ1-5; D call uncertain. The CDR3 runs 18 residues. Germline loops: CDR1 LNHDA, CDR2 SQIVND (reference sequence). The V and J ends lost 7 bases and 0 bases respectively, with 22 bases between them. DNA of the CDR3: TGTGCCAGTAACCCCTCACCCCCCCCATTGTATAGCAATCAGCCCCAGCATTTT. Translating it yields CASNPSPPPLYSNQPQHF.

The J gene is TRBJ2-5, the V gene TRBV7-9; 13 bases align to TRBD2. Germline CDR1 SEHNR, CDR2 FQNEAQ (reference sequence). Unmatched junction bases numbered 9, after V lost 4 bases and J lost 4 bases. This CDR3 spans 17 amino acids. This CDR3 is CASSSERLAGGLETQYF. The DNA for the CDR3 is TGTGCCAGCAGCTCCGAACGACTAGCGGGAGGTCTAGAGACCCAGTACTTC.

This sequence joins TRBV10-3 and TRBJ2-1, with D perhaps TRBD2 (5 bases). CDR3 length equals 15 residues. V gave up 1 base and J gave up 8 bases, with 15 bases separating them. The germline CDR1 and CDR2 sequences are ENHRY and SYGVKD. The CDR3 DNA reads TGTGCCATCAGTGAGTTGGATAGCGTCTCCCATGAGCAGTTCTTC. It encodes CAISELDSVSHEQFF.

The rearrangement uses TRBV5-4 and TRBJ2-1; 7 nucleotides agree with TRBD1. The CDR3 runs to 14 residues. J lost 2 bases, V lost 4 bases, and 3 bases had no gene match. Germline CDR1 and CDR2: SGHNT and YYREEE (reference sequence). This CDR3 is CASSPQGAYNEQFF. DNA of the CDR3: TGTGCCAGCAGCCCGCAGGGGGCCTACAATGAGCAGTTCTTC.

This chain links TRBV19 with TRBJ1-5; TRBD1 aligns across 9 bases. The V gene's germline CDR1 is LNHDA and CDR2 SQIVND (reference sequence). This CDR3 contains 18 residues. V shed 7 bases, J shed 0 bases, and the junction held 13 bases outside the gene matches. CDR3: CASTLTGGSLYSNQPQHF. The DNA of the CDR3 is TGTGCCAGTACCCTAACAGGGGGCTCTCTCTATAGCAATCAGCCCCAGCATTTT.

CDR3 loop: CASRDHIPYGYTF. CDR3 in DNA: TGTGCCAGTAGGGACCATATCCCCTATGGCTACACCTTC. This rearrangement joins TRBV19 to TRBJ1-2; D gene uncertain. This CDR3 region has 13 residues. Germline V gene lookup returns CDR1 LNHDA and CDR2 SQIVND (reference sequence). V was trimmed by 6 bases and J by 4 bases, leaving 12 bases between them.

The CDR3 sequence is CASSIESLLGYTF. The CDR3 DNA reads as TGTGCCAGTAGTATCGAGAGCCTACTGGGCTACACCTTC. This chain connects TRBV19 to TRBJ1-2; D unclear. Trimming took 3 bases from V and 8 from J, leaving 13 bases between them. Looked up from germline, CDR1 is LNHDA and CDR2 is SQIVND (reference sequence). CDR3 length: 13 amino acids.

CDR3: CASSEQVPGTGELFF. The CDR3 DNA reads TGTGCCAGCAGTGAACAGGTCCCGGGCACCGGGGAGCTGTTTTTT. The chain joins TRBV2 to TRBJ2-2; D remains ambiguous. The germline CDR1 and CDR2 sequences are SNHLY and FYNNEI. The CDR3 totals 15 residues. V lost 2 bases and J lost 4, with 11 bases in between.